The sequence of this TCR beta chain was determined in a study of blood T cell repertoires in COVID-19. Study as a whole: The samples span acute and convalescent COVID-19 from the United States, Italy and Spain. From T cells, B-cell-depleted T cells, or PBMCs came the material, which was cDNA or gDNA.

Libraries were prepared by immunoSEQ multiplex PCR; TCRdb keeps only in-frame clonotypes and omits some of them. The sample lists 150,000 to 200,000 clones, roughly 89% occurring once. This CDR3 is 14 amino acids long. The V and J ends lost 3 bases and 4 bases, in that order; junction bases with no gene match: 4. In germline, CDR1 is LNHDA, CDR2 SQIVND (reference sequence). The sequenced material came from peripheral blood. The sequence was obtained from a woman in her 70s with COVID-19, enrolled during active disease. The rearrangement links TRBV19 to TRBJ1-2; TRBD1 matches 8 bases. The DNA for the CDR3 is TGTGCCAGTAGTATTTCTACAGGGGGCTATGGCTACACCTTC. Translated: CASSISTGGYGYTF.